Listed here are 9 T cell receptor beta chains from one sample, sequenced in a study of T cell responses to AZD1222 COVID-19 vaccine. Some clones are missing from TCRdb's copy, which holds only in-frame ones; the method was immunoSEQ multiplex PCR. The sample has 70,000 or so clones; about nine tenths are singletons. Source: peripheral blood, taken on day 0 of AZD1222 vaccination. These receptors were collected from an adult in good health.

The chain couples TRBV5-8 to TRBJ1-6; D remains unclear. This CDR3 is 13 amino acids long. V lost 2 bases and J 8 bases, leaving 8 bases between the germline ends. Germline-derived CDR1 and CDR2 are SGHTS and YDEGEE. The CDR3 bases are TGTGCCAGCAGCTTAAGCCCTTATTCACCCCTCCACTTT. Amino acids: CASSLSPYSPLHF.

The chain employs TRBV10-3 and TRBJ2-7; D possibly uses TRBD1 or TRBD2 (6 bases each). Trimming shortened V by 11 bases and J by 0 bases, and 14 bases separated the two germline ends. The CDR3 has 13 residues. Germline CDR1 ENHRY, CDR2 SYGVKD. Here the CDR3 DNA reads TGTGCCTCAGGGGTCGGGAGCTCCTACGAGCAGTACTTC. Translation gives CASGVGSSYEQYF.

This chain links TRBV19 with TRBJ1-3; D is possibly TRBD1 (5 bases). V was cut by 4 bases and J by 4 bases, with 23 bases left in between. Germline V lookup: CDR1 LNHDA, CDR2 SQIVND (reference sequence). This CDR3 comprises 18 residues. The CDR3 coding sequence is TGTGCCAGTAGTACGGTGGCCAGGGCATCAGGGCGCGGAAACACCATATATTTT. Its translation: CASSTVARASGRGNTIYF.

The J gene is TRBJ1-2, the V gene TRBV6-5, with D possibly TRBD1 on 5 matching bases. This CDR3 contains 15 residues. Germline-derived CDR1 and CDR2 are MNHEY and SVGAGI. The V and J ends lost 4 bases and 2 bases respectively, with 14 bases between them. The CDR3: CASSSPGGKNYGYTF. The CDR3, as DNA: TGTGCCAGCAGTTCTCCGGGGGGGAAAAACTATGGCTACACCTTC.

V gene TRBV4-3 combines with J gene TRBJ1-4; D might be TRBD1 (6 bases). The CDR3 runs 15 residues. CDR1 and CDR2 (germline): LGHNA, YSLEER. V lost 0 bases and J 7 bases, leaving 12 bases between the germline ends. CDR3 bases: TGCGCCAGCAGCCAAGACCGATACAGGGTTGAAAAACTGTTTTTT. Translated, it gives CASSQDRYRVEKLFF.

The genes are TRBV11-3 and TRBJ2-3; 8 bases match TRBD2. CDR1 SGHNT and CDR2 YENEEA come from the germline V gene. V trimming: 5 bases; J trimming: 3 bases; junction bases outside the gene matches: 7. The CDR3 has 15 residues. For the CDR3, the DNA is TGTGCCAGCAGCAAGCGCGGGGGGACAACAGATACGCAGTATTTT. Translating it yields CASSKRGGTTDTQYF.

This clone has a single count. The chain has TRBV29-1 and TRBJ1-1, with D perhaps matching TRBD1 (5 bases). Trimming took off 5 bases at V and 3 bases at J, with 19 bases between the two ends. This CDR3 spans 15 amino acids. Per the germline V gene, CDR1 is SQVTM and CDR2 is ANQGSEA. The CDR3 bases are TGCAGCGTTAAGGTTGGTGGGGGTGGCGACACTGAAGCTTTCTTT. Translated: CSVKVGGGGDTEAFF.

Written as DNA, the CDR3 is TGCGCCAGCAGCTTGGGGTTCTACGAGCAGTACTTC. Translation: CASSLGFYEQYF. The chain links TRBV5-1 to TRBJ2-7; D call uncertain. There are 12 residues in the CDR3. The V gene's germline CDR1 is SGHRS and CDR2 YFSETQ. V gave up 0 bases and J gave up 3 bases, with 4 bases separating them. Based on the CDR3 plus reference TRBV5-1 and TRBJ2-7, the full variable domain is KAGVTQTPRYLIKTRGQQVTLSCSPISGHRSVSWYQQTPGQGLQFLFEYFSETQRNKGNFPGRFSGRQFSNSRSEMNVSTLELGDSALYLCASSLGFYEQYFGPGTRLTVT.

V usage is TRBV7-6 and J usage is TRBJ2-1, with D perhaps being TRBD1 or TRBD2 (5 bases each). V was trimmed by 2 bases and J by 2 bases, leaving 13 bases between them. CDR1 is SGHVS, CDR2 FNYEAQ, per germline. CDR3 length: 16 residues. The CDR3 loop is CASSLRPGAPYNEQFF. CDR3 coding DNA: TGTGCCAGCAGCTTAAGACCCGGGGCCCCCTACAATGAGCAGTTCTTC.